The table lists the clone carrying this T cell receptor (beta chain) with many counts. These data originate in a study of early T cells in non-severe SARS-CoV-2 infection. The CDR3 is 13 amino acids. Germline CDR1 is SGHRS and CDR2 is YFSETQ. Losses at the gene ends were 4 bases for V and 14 bases for J; bases not matched to a gene: 4. Unique molecular identifiers were added to individual cDNA molecules. TCRdb reprocessed the 5' RACE reads via MiXCR and lists one record per CDR3 protein. The sample carries 30,000 to 40,000 distinct CDR3 sequences, around 9% recorded once. Input material: whole blood. The TCR sequence derives from an adult who was a healthcare worker with PCR-confirmed SARS-CoV-2 infection or an uninfected control (not recorded which). V gene TRBV5-1 combines with J gene TRBJ2-1; 15 nucleotides align to TRBD2. The CDR3 is CASSRTSGGDEFF. CDR3 coding DNA: TGCGCCAGCAGCCGGACTAGCGGGGGGGACGAGTTCTTC.